This T cell receptor beta chain is from a study of control samples from healthy donors and cancer patients (dated by TCRdb to between 2020 and 2021). Note on this clone: Its specific antigen is unknown. Base qualities are not recorded, but no much larger clone differs from it by a single base.

Its CDR3 holds 13 amino acids, cysteine through phenylalanine. Of the read, only the CDR3 DNA is kept; its 39 bases are in frame from base 1. V and J are truncated by 5 bases and 2 bases respectively, leaving an intervening sequence of 9 bases. CDR1 and CDR2, looked up from the germline V gene (reference sequence), are MNHNY and SVGAGI. Library preparation employed the immunoSEQ multiplex PCR assay. Here the immuneACCESS table is served through TCRdb, limited to in-frame sequences with V and J called. Missing clones are a known gap in these copies; in checked studies unresolved V genes cover under half, and the rest lacks a known reason. The sample table contains about 150,000 clones; only one count was recorded for 93% of them. The ten largest clones add up to around 2.5% of the sample.

Rearrangement joined TRBV6-6 to TRBJ2-5; D gene: possibly TRBD1, on 5 matching bases. Sample: blood. The source of this sequence is a middle-aged man in good health. CDR3 loop: CASSRQLQETQYF. The DNA is TGTGCCAGCAGTCGACAGCTACAAGAGACCCAGTACTTC.